Detailed here is one TCR beta chain. Its antigen is as yet unknown. These data come from a study of T cell repertoires in cytomegalovirus infection. On the study more broadly: HLA-B-restricted CMV epitopes that are well studied were used alongside recently identified HLA-C-restricted ones. Matching HLA type, along with CMV infection, was indicated by public TCR beta signatures.

Using its own MiXCR run on the reads, TCRdb lists one record per CDR3 protein. This sample carries about 360,000 distinct CDR3 sequences, approximately 30% of them seen once, and the ten largest clones take about 13%. The study, taken as a whole, reports: Dominating the ex vivo response were TCR beta clonotypes that were CMV-specific and HLA-C-restricted.

The sequence came from a human donor in good health (CMV status not recorded). Some clones in this sample may be carry-over from other donors' samples. The sequencing used cultured PBMCs, collected from culture after CMV antigen stimulation.

The CDR3 DNA reads as TGTGCCAGCAGTTACCGCAATTATGGCAGTTCCTACGAGCAGTACTTC. This codes for CASSYRNYGSSYEQYF. This sequence joins TRBV6-8 and TRBJ2-7; unclear D gene. The germline V and J ends were trimmed by 2 bases and 1 base, with 15 bases remaining between them. There are 16 residues in the CDR3. Germline-derived CDR1 and CDR2 are MNHGY and SAAAGT.